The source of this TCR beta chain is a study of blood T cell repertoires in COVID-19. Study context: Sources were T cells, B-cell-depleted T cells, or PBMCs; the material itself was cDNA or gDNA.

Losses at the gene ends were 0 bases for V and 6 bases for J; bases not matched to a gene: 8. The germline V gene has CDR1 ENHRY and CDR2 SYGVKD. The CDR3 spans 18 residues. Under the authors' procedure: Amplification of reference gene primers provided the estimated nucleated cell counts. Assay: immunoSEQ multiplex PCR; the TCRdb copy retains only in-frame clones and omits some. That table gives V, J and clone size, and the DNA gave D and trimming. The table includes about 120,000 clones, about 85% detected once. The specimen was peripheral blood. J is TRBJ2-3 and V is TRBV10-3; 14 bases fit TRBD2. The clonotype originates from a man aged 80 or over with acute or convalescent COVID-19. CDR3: CAISESQGLAGGVDTQYF. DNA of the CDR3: TGTGCCATCAGTGAGTCTCAAGGACTAGCGGGGGGCGTGGATACGCAGTATTTT.